Shown below are 29 T cell receptor beta chains from a single sample sequenced in a study of blood T cell repertoires in COVID-19. The assay was immunoSEQ multiplex PCR, and TCRdb's table has in-frame clones only and misses some. The sample holds more than 300,000 clones, about 89% seen once. The sample taken for sequencing was peripheral blood. These receptors came from a man aged 18 to 30 who had recovered from COVID-19.

The CDR3 reads CASSGSGGAYNEQFF. The CDR3 nucleotides read TGTGCCAGCAGCGGGAGCGGGGGGGCCTACAATGAGCAGTTCTTC. The rearrangement joins TRBV7-3 to TRBJ2-1, with 10 bases matching TRBD2. Per germline, CDR1 SGHTA and CDR2 FQGTGA. This CDR3 comprises 15 residues. Trimming cost V 5 bases and J 2 bases; bases outside gene matches: 3.

The V call is TRBV12-3 or TRBV12-4, the J call TRBJ2-1; 10 nucleotides match TRBD2. The CDR3 covers 13 residues. V dropped 9 bases and J dropped 5; count of bases not matched to a gene: 4. CDR3 protein: CASGTSANNEQFF. The CDR3 coding sequence is TGTGCCAGTGGGACTAGCGCTAACAATGAGCAGTTCTTC.

The chain uses TRBV7-9 and TRBJ2-4; TRBD1 aligns across 9 bases. The CDR3 loop spans 16 amino acids. Germline V lookup: CDR1 SEHNR, CDR2 FQNEAQ (reference sequence). The V segment lost 4 bases and the J segment 0 bases; nucleotides outside the gene matches: 4. CDR3 residues: CASSSGTGLAKNIQYF. Here the CDR3 DNA reads TGTGCCAGCAGCTCCGGGACAGGGCTAGCCAAAAACATTCAGTACTTC.

The chain carries TRBV19 and TRBJ1-5, with 10 bases lining up with TRBD1. The CDR3 is made up of 16 amino acids. The germline CDR1 and CDR2 sequences are LNHDA and SQIVND (reference sequence). J was trimmed by 2 bases and V by 8 bases; bases with no gene match: 9. The CDR3 DNA is TGTGCCAGTGGGACAGGGGAAATCAGGGGCAATCAGCCCCAGCATTTT. Translating it yields CASGTGEIRGNQPQHF.

The chain links TRBV25-1 to TRBJ1-4; D is possibly TRBD1 (5 bases). Germline assignment: CDR1 MGHDK and CDR2 SYGVNS. The CDR3 is 13 residues long. V gave up 2 bases and J gave up 7 bases, with 8 bases separating them. In DNA, the CDR3 is TGTGCCAGCAGTGAAAGGGACTTTGAAAAACTGTTTTTT. Residues: CASSERDFEKLFF.

This clone was recorded once. The chain recombines TRBV5-1 with TRBJ2-1; tentatively, D is TRBD2 (5 bases). Germline loops: CDR1 SGHRS, CDR2 YFSETQ. Trimming cost V 0 bases and J 5 bases, with 9 bases left between them. The CDR3 consists of 14 residues. CDR3 loop: CASSLEGGNNEQFF. In DNA form, the CDR3 reads TGCGCCAGCAGCTTGGAAGGAGGAAACAATGAGCAGTTCTTC. The full variable domain, rest sourced from reference TRBV5-1 and TRBJ2-1, is KAGVTQTPRYLIKTRGQQVTLSCSPISGHRSVSWYQQTPGQGLQFLFEYFSETQRNKGNFPGRFSGRQFSNSRSEMNVSTLELGDSALYLCASSLEGGNNEQFFGPGTRLTVL.

The CDR3 reads CASTRGRANEKLFF. The CDR3 nucleotides are TGTGCCAGCACTCGGGGTCGGGCTAATGAAAAACTGTTTTTT. J is TRBJ1-4 and V is TRBV6-5; D is unclear. Per the germline V gene, CDR1 is MNHEY and CDR2 is SVGAGI. V lost 7 bases to trimming and J lost 3 bases, with 12 bases between them. CDR3 size: 14 residues.

V usage is TRBV5-1 and J usage is TRBJ1-1, with D perhaps TRBD1 (6 bases). V lost 2 bases and J lost 3, with 8 bases in between. This CDR3 spans 13 amino acids. Germline CDR1 is SGHRS and CDR2 is YFSETQ. CDR3 in amino acids: CASSFRTDTEAFF. CDR3 bases: TGCGCCAGCAGCTTCCGGACAGACACTGAAGCTTTCTTT.

The gene calls are TRBV27 and TRBJ2-5; D gene unclear. CDR1 is MNHEY and CDR2 is SMNVEV in the germline V gene (reference sequence). The CDR3 runs to 11 residues. Trimming shortened V by 4 bases and J by 3 bases, and 3 bases separated the two germline ends. CDR3 residues: CASSSEETQYF. The CDR3 DNA reads as TGTGCCAGCAGTTCCGAAGAGACCCAGTACTTC.

The chain uses TRBV10-3 and TRBJ2-1; TRBD2 matches at 8 bases. Germline V gene lookup returns CDR1 ENHRY and CDR2 SYGVKD. The CDR3 is made up of 15 amino acids. Unmatched junction bases numbered 6, after V lost 8 bases and J lost 0 bases. The DNA of the CDR3 is TGTGCCATCGGGCTAGCGGGTAGCTCCTACAATGAGCAGTTCTTC. It is translated as CAIGLAGSSYNEQFF.

The V call is TRBV21-1, the J call TRBJ2-7; the tabulated D call, TRBD1, remains unverified against the DNA. TRBV21-1 is designated a pseudogene. The CDR3 is made up of 16 amino acids. Here the CDR3 DNA reads TGTGCCAGCAGCAAAGTACCACCACAGGAGCCCTACGAGCAGTACTTC. It translates to CASSKVPPQEPYEQYF.

The chain is built from TRBV11-2 and TRBJ1-4; no firm D call. Trimming took off 2 bases at V and 7 bases at J, with 11 bases between the two ends. Germline lookup yields CDR1 SGHAT and CDR2 FQNNGV. The CDR3 spans 14 residues. CDR3 coding DNA: TGTGCCAGCAGCTTAAGCGGTGTAGGTGAAAAACTGTTTTTT. Its protein product is CASSLSGVGEKLFF. The whole variable domain, remainder taken from reference TRBV11-2 and TRBJ1-4, is EAGVAQSPRYKIIEKRQSVAFWCNPISGHATLYWYQQILGQGPKLLIQFQNNGVVDDSQLPKDRFSAERLKGVDSTLKIQPAKLEDSAVYLCASSLSGVGEKLFFGSGTQLSVL.

CDR3 nucleotides: TGTGCCAGCAGCTTATTCAGGGGGGATGAGCAGTTCTTC. Protein sequence: CASSLFRGDEQFF. The rearrangement links TRBV7-2 to TRBJ2-1; weak D call: TRBD1 (7 bases). Germline V gives CDR1 SGHTA, CDR2 FQGNSA. V was trimmed by 2 bases and J by 8 bases, leaving 10 bases between them. The length of the CDR3 is 13 residues.

The chain recombines TRBV5-1 with TRBJ2-7; 9 bases are a match to TRBD2. This CDR3 region has 15 residues. Germline V gives CDR1 SGHRS, CDR2 YFSETQ. V lost 1 base to trimming and J lost 5 bases; unmatched junction nucleotides: 7. CDR3 DNA sequence: TGCGCCAGCAGCTTGCTGGCGGGGGGGCCAGACGAGCAGTACTTC. Its protein is CASSLLAGGPDEQYF.

This rearrangement joins TRBV5-6 to TRBJ1-1; TRBD1 might be the D (6 bases). The CDR3 loop spans 16 amino acids. Per germline, CDR1 SGHDT and CDR2 YYEEEE. With 3 bases removed from V and 2 bases from J, the gap between germline ends came to 17 bases. The chain's CDR3 is CASSSNPGQINTEAFF. For the CDR3, the DNA is TGTGCCAGCAGCTCAAATCCGGGACAAATTAACACTGAAGCTTTCTTT.

This clone was seen just once. One end of the junction does not line up with germline, which may come from a read error. The rearrangement joins TRBV6-2 or TRBV6-3 to TRBJ1-5; D perhaps matches TRBD1 (5 bases). Per germline, CDR1 MNHEY and CDR2 SVGEGT. The CDR3 spans 20 residues. The CDR3 region has the DNA TGTGTCAGCAGTTACACGCCATACGAAAGACAGTCCTATAGCAATCAGCCCCAGCATTTT. This sequence encodes CVSSYTPYERQSYSNQPQHF.

The rearrangement uses TRBV18 and TRBJ2-3; no reliable D call. Trimming took 8 bases from V and 1 from J, leaving 13 bases between them. Germline CDR1 reads KGHSH; CDR2 reads LQKENI. This CDR3 spans 14 amino acids. The CDR3 coding sequence is TGTGCCAGCCGACCCCCTCAGGGCACAGATACGCAGTATTTT. This translates into CASRPPQGTDTQYF.

Of note for this clone: The junction departs from germline at one end; a sequencing error may be responsible. The V and J genes are TRBV7-7 and TRBJ1-1; 7 nucleotides align to TRBD1. The CDR3 totals 14 residues. Germline CDR1 reads SSHAT; CDR2 reads FNYEAQ (reference sequence). CDR3 sequence (DNA): TGTGCTAGCAGCCCTACAGAGGGGGCGCGGGTAGCTTTCTTT. Amino acids: CASSPTEGARVAFF.

This clone appeared a single time. The rearrangement uses TRBV4-1 and TRBJ2-1; 12 bases are shared with TRBD2. CDR1 and CDR2 (germline): MGHRA, YSYEKL. J lost 10 bases, V lost 3 bases, and 10 bases had no gene match. This CDR3 spans 16 amino acids. Here the CDR3 reads CASSQRLAGEFWEQFF. The CDR3 nucleotides are TGCGCCAGCAGCCAGAGACTAGCGGGGGAGTTCTGGGAGCAGTTCTTC.

The V and J genes are TRBV7-6 and TRBJ1-1; D call uncertain. V lost 3 bases, J lost 0 bases, and 14 bases lay in between. CDR3 length equals 16 residues. Germline CDR1 reads SGHVS; CDR2 reads FNYEAQ. CDR3 protein: CASSFGAPGMNTEAFF. CDR3 DNA sequence: TGTGCCAGCAGCTTTGGAGCTCCCGGAATGAACACTGAAGCTTTCTTT. Full variable domain (outside the CDR3, taken from reference TRBV7-6 and TRBJ1-1): GAGVSQSPRYKVTKRGQDVALRCDPISGHVSLYWYRQALGQGPEFLTYFNYEAQQDKSGLPNDRFSAERPEGSISTLTIQRTEQRDSAMYRCASSFGAPGMNTEAFFGQGTRLTVV.

This chain joins TRBV9 and TRBJ2-1, with 7 bases aligning to TRBD1. The V segment lost 4 bases and the J segment 5 bases; nucleotides outside the gene matches: 6. This CDR3 is 14 amino acids long. Germline assignment: CDR1 SGDLS and CDR2 YYNGEE. The CDR3: CASSSQGQNNEQFF. CDR3 sequence (DNA): TGTGCCAGCAGCTCCCAGGGACAGAACAATGAGCAGTTCTTC.

The rearrangement links TRBV9 to TRBJ2-1; 9 bases align to TRBD2. The V and J ends lost 0 bases and 9 bases, in that order; junction bases with no gene match: 7. Germline CDR1 and CDR2: SGDLS and YYNGEE. The CDR3 extends over 15 amino acids. CDR3: CASSVGGGASSEQFF. In DNA, the CDR3 is TGTGCCAGCAGCGTAGGCGGGGGGGCGAGTTCTGAGCAGTTCTTC.

This clone was seen a single time. V usage is TRBV7-9 and J usage is TRBJ1-2; D call uncertain. Germline V lookup: CDR1 SEHNR, CDR2 FQNEAQ (reference sequence). CDR3 length: 11 residues. V was shortened by 4 bases and J by 5 bases, with 5 bases between the two germline ends. CDR3 amino acids: CASSSVYGYTF. The CDR3 nucleotides read TGTGCCAGCAGCTCAGTTTATGGCTACACCTTC.

This clone occurred a few times. This rearrangement joins TRBV3-1 (or the pseudogene TRBV3-2) to TRBJ2-2; no clear D. V lost 3 bases, J lost 8 bases, and 13 bases lay in between. The CDR3 is 14 residues long. Germline CDR1 reads LGHDT; CDR2 reads YNNKEL (reference sequence). DNA of the CDR3: TGTGCCAGCAGCCAGGGCAGGAACGTTGGGGAGCTGTTTTTT. Amino acid sequence: CASSQGRNVGELFF.

This clone has more than one count but fewer than ten. V gene TRBV9 combines with J gene TRBJ1-1; no reliable D call. Trimming shortened V by 3 bases and J by 1 base, and 7 bases separated the two germline ends. Germline V gene data show CDR1 as SGDLS and CDR2 as YYNGEE. The CDR3 runs to 13 residues. This CDR3 reads CASSAATNTEAFF. CDR3 sequence (DNA): TGTGCCAGCAGCGCCGCTACGAACACTGAAGCTTTCTTT.

The rearrangement uses TRBV5-8 and TRBJ1-1, with D unclear. Germline lookup yields CDR1 SGHTS and CDR2 YDEGEE. V lost 4 bases and J lost 3, with 13 bases in between. The CDR3 has 14 amino acids. CDR3 DNA sequence: TGTGCCAGCAGCGAGAGGGTGGCCCACACTGAAGCTTTCTTT. Translating it yields CASSERVAHTEAFF.

Note on this clone: The junction departs from germline at one end; a sequencing error may be responsible. V is TRBV5-1 and J is TRBJ2-1; 8 bases line up with TRBD2. This CDR3 has 14 residues. Germline assignment: CDR1 SGHRS and CDR2 YFSETQ. CDR3 region: CARSPGGGRSEQFF. In DNA, the CDR3 is TGCGCCCGCAGCCCGGGGGGGGGACGAAGTGAGCAGTTCTTC.

This rearrangement joins TRBV6-5 to TRBJ2-7; 9 bases are shared with TRBD2. Germline values: CDR1 MNHEY, CDR2 SVGAGI. There are 16 residues in the CDR3. The V and J ends lost 0 bases and 3 bases, in that order; junction bases with no gene match: 6. The CDR3 nucleotides are TGTGCCAGCAGTTACTCGAGGACTAGCGTATTCTACGAGCAGTACTTC. This codes for CASSYSRTSVFYEQYF.

The rearrangement links TRBV18 to TRBJ2-7; a possible D gene is TRBD1 (6 bases). Germline CDR1 is KGHSH and CDR2 is LQKENI. Trimming took off 3 bases at V and 6 bases at J, with 15 bases between the two ends. The CDR3 loop spans 14 amino acids. The CDR3, as DNA: TGTGCCAGCTCACCCCGGGACAACGGAGGCGAGCAGTACTTC. This gives the protein CASSPRDNGGEQYF.